The text below deals with one T cell receptor beta chain. Its specificity is unknown. The sample comes from a study of human thymus T cells. Whole-study results and caveats: Among thymic and blood repertoires, usage of V and J genes appeared biased.

Produced via immunoSEQ multiplex PCR; TCRdb's table is partial and in-frame only. Among tens of thousands of clones, around 96% were seen once, and the ten largest hold 0.031%. The V gene end was trimmed by 6 bases and the J gene end by 3 bases; junction bases not matched to a gene: 6. CDR1 and CDR2 from the germline V gene are SNHLY and FYNNEI. The CDR3 covers 14 residues. Resections from corrective heart surgery provided thymus tissue. The TCR was taken from a boy less than two years old with a congenital heart defect but otherwise immunologically healthy. The sequenced sample was thymus tissue. The V gene is TRBV2, the J gene TRBJ2-7, with TRBD1 matching 9 bases. CDR3 region: CASRKGQGIYEQYF. DNA of the CDR3: TGTGCCAGCAGAAAAGGACAGGGGATCTACGAGCAGTACTTC.